This T cell receptor (beta chain) came from a study of blood T cell repertoires in COVID-19. Self-reported history from a screening survey and questionnaire set each donor's cohort. Resolution of symptoms, clearance, or two negative PCRs was present in recovered Cohort 3 donors. Authors' methods: Nucleated cell counts were estimated from reference gene primer amplification. Clones were sequenced by immunoSEQ multiplex PCR, and TCRdb holds only the in-frame ones, with some missing. That table gives V, J and clone size, and the DNA gave D and trimming. The sample holds 320,000 or so clones; about 90% are singletons and the top ten take more than 0.9%. V lost 5 bases and J lost 0, with 13 bases in between. There are 15 residues in the CDR3. Germline V gene data show CDR1 as MDHEN and CDR2 as SYDVKM.

The chain couples TRBV28 to TRBJ1-2; D uncertain. This sequence was found in a woman in her thirties who had recovered from COVID-19. The specimen sequenced was PBMCs or T cells enriched from blood (not recorded which). CDR3 in amino acids: CASSPHGVTNYGYTF. The CDR3 DNA reads as TGTGCCAGCAGTCCACACGGGGTGACTAACTATGGCTACACCTTC.